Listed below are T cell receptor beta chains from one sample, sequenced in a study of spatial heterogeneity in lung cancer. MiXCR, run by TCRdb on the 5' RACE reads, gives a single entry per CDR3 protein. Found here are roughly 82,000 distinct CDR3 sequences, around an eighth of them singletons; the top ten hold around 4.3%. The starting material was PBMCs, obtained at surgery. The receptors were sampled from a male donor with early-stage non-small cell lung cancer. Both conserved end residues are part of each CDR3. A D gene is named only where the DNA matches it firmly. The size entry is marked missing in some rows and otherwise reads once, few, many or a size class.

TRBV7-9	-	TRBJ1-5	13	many	CASSRTNNQPQHF	TGTGCCAGCAGCCGGACAAACAATCAGCCCCAGCATTTT
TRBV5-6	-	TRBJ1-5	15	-	CASSLRMVSNQPQHF	TGTGCCAGCAGCTTGAGGATGGTAAGCAATCAGCCCCAGCATTTT
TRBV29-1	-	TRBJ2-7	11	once	CSVEGQLEQYF	TGCAGCGTTGAGGGGCAGCTCGAGCAGTACTTC
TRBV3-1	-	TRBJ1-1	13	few	CASSPSTGTEAFF	TGTGCCAGCAGTCCTAGCACCGGGACAGAAGCTTTCTTT
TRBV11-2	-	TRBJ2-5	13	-	CASRASPPETQYF	TGTGCCAGCAGAGCGAGCCCTCCAGAGACCCAGTACTTC
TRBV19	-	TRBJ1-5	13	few	CASSIREIQPQHF	TGTGCCAGTAGTATAAGGGAGATCCAGCCCCAGCATTTT
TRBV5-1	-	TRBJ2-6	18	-	CASSSGQLGTSGANVLTF	TGCGCCAGCAGCTCCGGACAGTTAGGTACCTCTGGGGCCAACGTCCTGACTTTC
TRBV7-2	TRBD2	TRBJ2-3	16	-	CASSPSGGDRSDTQYF	TGTGCCAGCAGCCCTAGCGGGGGGGATCGGTCCGATACGCAGTATTTT
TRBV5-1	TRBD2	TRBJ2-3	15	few	CASSLSAGDSHTQYF	TGCGCCAGCAGCCTCTCGGCGGGGGATTCCCATACGCAGTATTTT
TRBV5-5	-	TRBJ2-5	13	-	CASSLQPGETQYF	TGTGCCAGCAGCTTGCAGCCAGGGGAGACCCAGTACTTC
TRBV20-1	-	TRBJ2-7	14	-	CSARDGRDSSEQYF	TGCAGTGCTAGAGACGGCAGGGATTCATCCGAGCAGTACTTC
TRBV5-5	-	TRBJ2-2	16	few	CASSRPEQQVSGELFF	TGTGCCAGCAGCCGACCGGAACAGCAAGTATCCGGGGAGCTGTTTTTT
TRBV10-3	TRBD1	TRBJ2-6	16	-	CAITPGTAIGANVLTF	TGTGCCATCACCCCCGGGACAGCTATTGGGGCCAACGTCCTGACTTTC
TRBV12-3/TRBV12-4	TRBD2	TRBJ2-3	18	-	CASSPSPGLAGVTDTQYF	TGTGCCAGCAGTCCGAGTCCGGGACTAGCGGGAGTGACAGATACGCAGTATTTT
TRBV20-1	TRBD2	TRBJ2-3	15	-	CSARERGGWSDTQYF	TGCAGTGCTAGAGAGCGGGGGGGCTGGTCAGATACGCAGTATTTT
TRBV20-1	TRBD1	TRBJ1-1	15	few	CSASPMTGSNTEAFF	TGCAGTGCTAGCCCTATGACAGGGTCGAACACTGAAGCTTTCTTT
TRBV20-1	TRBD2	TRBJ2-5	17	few	CSARDPSGSGGAETQYF	TGCAGTGCTAGAGATCCCTCGGGTAGCGGGGGGGCAGAGACCCAGTACTTC
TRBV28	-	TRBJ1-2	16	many	CASSFSRRRGNYGYTF	TGTGCCAGCAGTTTTTCTCGGAGAAGGGGTAACTATGGCTACACCTTC
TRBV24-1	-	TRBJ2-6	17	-	CATSDPAEHAGANVLTF	TGTGCCACCAGTGATCCAGCTGAGCATGCTGGGGCCAACGTCCTGACTTTC
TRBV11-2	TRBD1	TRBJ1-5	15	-	CASSFDRASNQPQHF	TGTGCCAGCAGCTTCGACAGGGCTAGCAATCAGCCCCAGCATTTT
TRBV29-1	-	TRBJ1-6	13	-	CSVAVGVNSPLHF	TGCAGCGTTGCAGTGGGGGTAAATTCACCCCTCCACTTT
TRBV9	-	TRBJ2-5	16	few	CASSSPRERIQETQYF	TGTGCCAGCAGCTCACCAAGGGAGCGGATTCAAGAGACCCAGTACTTC
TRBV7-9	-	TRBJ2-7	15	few	CASSLDGGAGNEQYF	TGTGCCAGCAGCTTAGATGGGGGAGCAGGGAACGAGCAGTACTTC
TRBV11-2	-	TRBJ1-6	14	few	CASSLREGNSPLHF	TGTGCCAGCAGCTTAAGGGAAGGGAATTCACCCCTCCACTTT
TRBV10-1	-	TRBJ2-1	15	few	CASSELRAKGNEQFF	TGCGCCAGCAGTGAGCTCAGGGCTAAGGGCAATGAGCAGTTCTTC
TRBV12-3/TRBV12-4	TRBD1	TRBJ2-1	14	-	CAVTDRDSFTEQFF	TGTGCCGTAACGGACAGGGATTCTTTCACTGAGCAGTTCTTC
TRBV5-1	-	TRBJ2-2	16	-	CASSPQTGEGTGELFF	TGCGCCAGCAGCCCCCAGACAGGGGAGGGCACCGGGGAGCTGTTTTTT
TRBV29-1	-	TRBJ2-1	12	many	CSVETGRNEQFF	TGCAGCGTTGAAACAGGCCGGAATGAGCAGTTCTTC
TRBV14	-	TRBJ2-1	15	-	CASSRGGWLVDEQFF	TGTGCCAGCAGCCGCGGCGGATGGCTGGTGGATGAGCAGTTCTTC
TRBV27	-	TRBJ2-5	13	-	CASSLLRAETQYF	TGTGCCAGCAGTCTACTCCGGGCGGAGACCCAGTACTTC
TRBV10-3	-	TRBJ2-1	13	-	CAIKLQEYNEQFF	TGTGCCATCAAGCTCCAGGAGTACAATGAGCAGTTCTTC
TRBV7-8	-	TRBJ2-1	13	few	CASRFATADEQFF	TGTGCCAGCAGGTTCGCCACCGCGGATGAGCAGTTCTTC